A single sample gave rise to the 27 T cell receptor beta chains below, sequenced in a study of radiotherapy plus CTLA-4 blockade in lung cancer. The data were produced by immunoSEQ multiplex PCR, yet TCRdb's version contains in-frame clones alone and is incomplete. The sample includes approximately 98,000 clones, around 86% of them seen just once. The starting material was peripheral blood, obtained from a patient treated with radiotherapy plus ipilimumab. The receptor source for this set is a human donor with non-small cell lung cancer who had a partial response to radiotherapy plus ipilimumab.

The chain joins TRBV20-1 to TRBJ2-7; no firm D call. Germline V lookup: CDR1 DFQATT, CDR2 SNEGSKA (reference sequence). Deletions cut 3 bases from V and 2 bases from J, with 5 bases between. This CDR3 has 11 residues. The CDR3 reads CSASRAYEQYF. The CDR3 DNA is TGCAGTGCTAGTCGTGCCTACGAGCAGTACTTC.

The V gene is TRBV10-3, the J gene TRBJ2-7, with D possibly TRBD1 on 6 matching bases. Germline V lookup: CDR1 ENHRY, CDR2 SYGVKD. V was cut by 7 bases and J by 4 bases, with 14 bases left in between. The CDR3 is 13 residues long. Here the CDR3 reads CAITDRTVYEQYF. The CDR3 coding sequence is TGTGCCATCACCGACAGGACGGTGTACGAGCAGTACTTC.

This chain links TRBV5-1 with TRBJ2-3; TRBD1 matches at 8 bases. Germline loops: CDR1 SGHRS, CDR2 YFSETQ. J gave up 1 base and V 4 bases, and 5 bases lay outside the gene matches. The CDR3 is 15 residues long. CDR3 nucleotide sequence: TGCGCCAGCAGCCCGCTGACAGGGGGCACAGATACGCAGTATTTT. Translated: CASSPLTGGTDTQYF.

The CDR3 DNA sequence: TGTGCCAGCAGCCCAACTAGCGGGAGGGCCCGTACCGGGGAGCTGTTTTTT. Translated, it gives CASSPTSGRARTGELFF. V gene TRBV7-9 combines with J gene TRBJ2-2; 13 nucleotides match TRBD2. This CDR3 spans 17 amino acids. Germline CDR1 reads SEHNR; CDR2 reads FQNEAQ (reference sequence). The junction had 8 bases not matched to a gene; V was cut back by 5 bases and J by 5 bases. Filled out from reference TRBV7-9 and TRBJ2-2, the complete variable domain reads DTGVSQNPRHKITKRGQNVTFRCDPISEHNRLYWYRQTLGQGPEFLTYFQNEAQLEKSRLLSDRFSAERPKGSFSTLEIQRTEQGDSAMYLCASSPTSGRARTGELFFGEGSRLTVL.

V and J are TRBV18 and TRBJ1-2; D gene uncertain. The CDR3 contains 11 residues. V was shortened by 3 bases and J by 8 bases, with 7 bases between the two germline ends. Germline-derived CDR1 and CDR2 are KGHSH and LQKENI. Here the CDR3 DNA reads TGTGCCAGCTCACCCCAACACGGCTACACCTTC. This sequence encodes CASSPQHGYTF.

This rearrangement joins TRBV5-1 to TRBJ2-7; TRBD1 might be the D (8 bases). The CDR3 is 14 residues long. V dropped 3 bases and J dropped 5 bases, with 15 bases sitting between them. Germline V gene data show CDR1 as SGHRS and CDR2 as YFSETQ. The CDR3 sequence is CASSYRTGRDEQYF. As DNA, the CDR3 is TGCGCCAGCAGCTACAGGACAGGGAGGGACGAGCAGTACTTC.

This clone was seen once. The chain recombines TRBV2 with TRBJ2-3; TRBD2 matches at 7 bases. Germline loops: CDR1 SNHLY, CDR2 FYNNEI. V shed 8 bases, J shed 3 bases, and the junction held 5 bases outside the gene matches. This CDR3 region has 13 residues. The CDR3 region is CASLAELTDTQYF. CDR3 bases: TGTGCCAGCCTAGCGGAGCTTACAGATACGCAGTATTTT.

This sequence joins TRBV19 and TRBJ2-5; TRBD1 agrees at 7 bases. The germline gives CDR1 LNHDA, CDR2 SQIVND (reference sequence). Trimming removed 6 bases from V and 5 bases from J; junction bases left unmatched: 6. The CDR3 runs 13 residues. CDR3 protein: CASRVRGSETQYF. For the CDR3, the DNA is TGTGCCAGTAGGGTCAGGGGGAGTGAGACCCAGTACTTC.

The J gene is TRBJ2-3, the V gene TRBV30; D perhaps matches TRBD1 (6 bases). This CDR3 comprises 12 residues. Trimming stripped 0 bases from V and 8 bases from J, with 9 bases between. Germline CDR1 is GTSNPN and CDR2 is SVGIG (reference sequence). The CDR3 DNA sequence: TGTGCCTGGAGTGTCCCCAGGGGTACGCAGTATTTT. Its protein product is CAWSVPRGTQYF.

This sequence joins TRBV28 and TRBJ1-1; 9 positions agree with TRBD1. CDR1 and CDR2 (germline): MDHEN, SYDVKM. This CDR3 contains 15 residues. Germline trimming cut 5 bases from V and 5 bases from J; bases unmatched to any gene: 9. The CDR3 sequence: CASSPRQGGGTEAFF. In DNA, the CDR3 is TGTGCCAGCAGTCCCCGACAGGGGGGAGGAACTGAAGCTTTCTTT.

The chain employs TRBV5-6 and TRBJ1-3; D call uncertain. Looked up from germline, CDR1 is SGHDT and CDR2 is YYEEEE. The CDR3 has 17 amino acids. Trimming shortened V by 0 bases and J by 0 bases, and 13 bases separated the two germline ends. CDR3 coding DNA: TGTGCCAGCAGCTTGGGTTACGAAAGGAGCTCTGGAAACACCATATATTTT. Residues: CASSLGYERSSGNTIYF.

V gene TRBV19 combines with J gene TRBJ1-2, with 8 nucleotides matching TRBD1. V gave up 6 bases and J gave up 1 base; unmatched junction bases: 7. CDR1 is LNHDA and CDR2 is SQIVND in the germline V gene (reference sequence). This CDR3 comprises 15 residues. The CDR3 DNA sequence: TGTGCCAGTAGGCAGGGGGCTGGAGATAACTATGGCTACACCTTC. This gives the protein CASRQGAGDNYGYTF.

The chain recombines TRBV5-4 with TRBJ2-7, with a tentative D call TRBD1 (5 bases). The V end was cut by 0 bases, the J end by 5 bases, with 18 bases between. CDR1 SGHNT and CDR2 YYREEE come from the germline V gene (reference sequence). The CDR3 consists of 16 residues. CDR3 protein: CASSLGGAKRVDEQYF. The CDR3 nucleotides read TGTGCCAGCAGCTTGGGGGGCGCCAAAAGGGTCGACGAGCAGTACTTC.

The chain has TRBV6-5 and TRBJ2-5, with 13 bases lining up with TRBD2. CDR1 and CDR2 from the germline V gene are MNHEY and SVGAGI. V lost 2 bases and J lost 0; bases outside the gene matches: 0. The CDR3 sequence is 16 residues long. Written as DNA, the CDR3 is TGTGCCAGCAGTTACGGGACTAGCGGGAACCAAGAGACCCAGTACTTC. This gives the protein CASSYGTSGNQETQYF.

V usage is TRBV5-8 and J usage is TRBJ2-7, with 9 bases identical to TRBD1. The CDR3 spans 16 residues. Germline values: CDR1 SGHTS, CDR2 YDEGEE. V gave up 3 bases and J gave up 2 bases; unmatched junction bases: 9. The CDR3 DNA follows: TGTGCCAGCAGCTCCGGAACAGGACAGGGGACCTACGAGCAGTACTTC. Translated: CASSSGTGQGTYEQYF.

The V and J genes are TRBV6-1 and TRBJ2-7, with TRBD1 matching 9 bases. The CDR3 is 14 amino acids. CDR1 and CDR2 (germline): MNHNS, SASEGT. Unmatched junction bases numbered 7, after V lost 8 bases and J lost 2 bases. This CDR3 reads CASSRGTGTYEQYF. The DNA of the CDR3 is TGTGCCAGCTCACGGGGGACAGGGACCTACGAGCAGTACTTC.

The chain recombines TRBV7-9 with TRBJ2-2, with TRBD2 as a possible D gene (5 bases). The germline V gene has CDR1 SEHNR and CDR2 FQNEAQ (reference sequence). This CDR3 has 15 amino acids. The V gene lost 5 bases and the J gene lost 6 bases, with 16 bases spanning the gap. CDR3 region: CASSLSGGNAGELFF. CDR3 bases: TGTGCCAGCAGCCTATCCGGAGGAAACGCCGGGGAGCTGTTTTTT.

The chain joins TRBV30 to TRBJ2-3; 10 bases fit TRBD2. The V segment lost 3 bases and the J segment 3 bases; nucleotides outside the gene matches: 6. From germline, CDR1 is GTSNPN and CDR2 SVGIG (reference sequence). The CDR3 runs 15 residues. CDR3 sequence (DNA): TGTGCCTGGAGGGCCGGGACTAGCGTAACAGATACGCAGTATTTT. Encoded protein: CAWRAGTSVTDTQYF.

This clone has a single count. The sample contains more than one DNA sequence encoding this CDR3. This chain connects TRBV5-1 to TRBJ2-5; D is undetermined. V was clipped by 0 bases and J by 2 bases, with 8 bases between them. CDR1 is SGHRS, CDR2 YFSETQ, per germline. The CDR3 is 14 residues long. Here the CDR3 reads CASSLAGNQETQYF. CDR3 in DNA: TGCGCCAGCAGCTTGGCAGGAAATCAAGAGACCCAGTACTTC.

This chain connects TRBV5-1 to TRBJ2-3, with TRBD2 identical over 10 bases. Looked up from germline, CDR1 is SGHRS and CDR2 is YFSETQ. This CDR3 spans 14 amino acids. Losses at the gene ends were 5 bases for V and 5 bases for J; bases not matched to a gene: 5. CDR3 DNA: TGCGCCAGCAGATACTCTAGCGGGGGAGATACGCAGTATTTT. Translation: CASRYSSGGDTQYF.

This chain links TRBV19 with TRBJ2-2; 13 bases match TRBD2. CDR1 and CDR2 from the germline V gene are LNHDA and SQIVND (reference sequence). J gave up 4 bases and V 7 bases, and 6 bases lay outside the gene matches. CDR3 size: 16 residues. CDR3 loop: CASTKGLAGPTGELFF. Here the CDR3 DNA reads TGTGCCAGTACTAAGGGACTAGCGGGACCCACCGGGGAGCTGTTTTTT.

The chain combines TRBV11-2 with TRBJ2-1; 14 bases fit TRBD2. Per germline, CDR1 SGHAT and CDR2 FQNNGV. Germline trimming cut 4 bases from V and 6 bases from J; bases unmatched to any gene: 8. There are 17 residues in the CDR3. The CDR3 sequence: CASSSDRGLAGANEQFF. The CDR3 coding sequence is TGTGCCAGCAGCTCGGACAGGGGACTAGCGGGAGCCAATGAGCAGTTCTTC.

CDR3 region: CASSLLGGGGRAGETQYF. The CDR3, as DNA: TGTGCCAGCAGCCTCCTGGGAGGGGGCGGGAGGGCCGGAGAGACCCAGTACTTC. The chain joins TRBV5-4 to TRBJ2-5; 9 positions match TRBD2. The germline V gene encodes CDR1 SGHNT and CDR2 YYREEE (reference sequence). The CDR3 totals 18 residues. The V and J ends lost 4 bases and 4 bases, in that order; junction bases with no gene match: 17.

V usage is TRBV6-5 and J usage is TRBJ1-1, with D possibly matching TRBD1 (6 bases). V was trimmed by 2 bases and J by 1 base, leaving 14 bases between them. The CDR3 contains 16 residues. CDR1 and CDR2 (germline): MNHEY, SVGAGI. The CDR3 spells CASSYRAGATNTEAFF. The CDR3, as DNA: TGTGCCAGCAGTTACCGGGCAGGGGCAACGAACACTGAAGCTTTCTTT.

J is TRBJ1-5 and V is TRBV19, with unresolved D. Deletions cut 0 bases from V and 5 bases from J, with 17 bases between. The CDR3 has 17 residues. CDR1 is LNHDA and CDR2 is SQIVND in the germline V gene (reference sequence). The CDR3 bases are TGTGCCAGTAGTATAGATCGGTGGAGGGCCGAAGATCAGCCCCAGCATTTT. This gives the protein CASSIDRWRAEDQPQHF.

The rearrangement uses TRBV11-2 and TRBJ2-3; TRBD2 matches at 7 bases. CDR3 length: 15 residues. The junction had 6 bases not matched to a gene; V was cut back by 2 bases and J by 4 bases. CDR1 SGHAT and CDR2 FQNNGV come from the germline V gene. CDR3 in DNA: TGTGCCAGCAGCTTATATGGCGGGAGAGCAGATACGCAGTATTTT. This codes for CASSLYGGRADTQYF.

CDR3 sequence reads: CASSPKRDNYGYTF. The CDR3 bases are TGTGCCAGCAGCCCTAAAAGAGATAACTATGGCTACACCTTC. The rearrangement links TRBV7-9 to TRBJ1-2; D is uncertain. This CDR3 is 14 amino acids long. Germline loops: CDR1 SEHNR, CDR2 FQNEAQ (reference sequence). V lost 5 bases and J 1 base, leaving 11 bases between the germline ends.